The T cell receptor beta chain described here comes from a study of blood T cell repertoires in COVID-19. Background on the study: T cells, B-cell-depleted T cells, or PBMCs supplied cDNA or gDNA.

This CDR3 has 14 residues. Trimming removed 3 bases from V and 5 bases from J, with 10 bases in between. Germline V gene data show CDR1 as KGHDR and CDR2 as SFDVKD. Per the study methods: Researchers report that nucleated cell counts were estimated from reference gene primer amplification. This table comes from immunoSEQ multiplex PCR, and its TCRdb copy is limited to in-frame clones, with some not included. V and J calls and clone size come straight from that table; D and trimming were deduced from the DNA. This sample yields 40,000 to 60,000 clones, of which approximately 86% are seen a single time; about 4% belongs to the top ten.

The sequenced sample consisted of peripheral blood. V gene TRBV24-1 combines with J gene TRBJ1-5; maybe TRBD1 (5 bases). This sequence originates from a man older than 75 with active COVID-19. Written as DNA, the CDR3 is TGTGCCACCAGTGATGGCAGGGAAGATCAGCCCCAGCATTTT. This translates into CATSDGREDQPQHF.